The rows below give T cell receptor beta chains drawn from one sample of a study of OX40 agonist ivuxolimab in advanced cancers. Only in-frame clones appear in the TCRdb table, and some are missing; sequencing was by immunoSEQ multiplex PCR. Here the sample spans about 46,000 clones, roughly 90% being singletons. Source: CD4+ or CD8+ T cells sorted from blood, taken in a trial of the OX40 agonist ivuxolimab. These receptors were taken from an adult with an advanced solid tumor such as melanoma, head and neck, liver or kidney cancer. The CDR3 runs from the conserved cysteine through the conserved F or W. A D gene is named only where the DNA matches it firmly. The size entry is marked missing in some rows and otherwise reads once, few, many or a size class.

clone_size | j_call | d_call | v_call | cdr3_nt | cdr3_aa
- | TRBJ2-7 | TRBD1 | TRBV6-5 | TGTGCCAGCAGTATACAGGGGGCGCGCTACGAGCAGTACTTC | CASSIQGARYEQYF
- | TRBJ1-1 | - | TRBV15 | TGTGCCACCGGTTTCAGTGTGGGGGCTTTCTTT | CATGFSVGAFF
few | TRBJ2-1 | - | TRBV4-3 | TGCGCCAGCAGCCAAGATTCGACAGCCGGTGAGCAGTTCTTC | CASSQDSTAGEQFF
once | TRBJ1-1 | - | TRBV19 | TGTGCCAGTAGTATCCCCACTGAAGCTTTCTTT | CASSIPTEAFF
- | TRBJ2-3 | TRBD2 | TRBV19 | TGTGCCAGTAGTATCCGGCCTCCGGGAGCGGGGGGGCGCGCAGATACGCAGTATTTT | CASSIRPPGAGGRADTQYF
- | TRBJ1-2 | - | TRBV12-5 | TGTGCTAGTGGTTTGGTACTAAGAGACTCCCTTGAGTATGGCTACACCTTC | CASGLVLRDSLEYGYTF
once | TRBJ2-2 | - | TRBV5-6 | TGTGCCAGCAGCCAAGGCACCGGGGAGCTGTTTTTT | CASSQGTGELFF
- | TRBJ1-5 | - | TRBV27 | TGTGCCAGCAGTCCTCAGCATAGCAATCAGCCCCAGCATTTT | CASSPQHSNQPQHF
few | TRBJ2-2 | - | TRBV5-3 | TGTGCCAGAAGCTTGGCCAAGGGACGGTACACCGGGGAGCTGTTTTTT | CARSLAKGRYTGELFF
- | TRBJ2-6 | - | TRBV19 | TGTGCCAGTATTGGGCAGGGAGAGGCCGGGGCCAACGTCCTGACTTTC | CASIGQGEAGANVLTF
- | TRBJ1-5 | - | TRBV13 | TGTGCCAGCAGCTTTGGGCGCACTGGTCAGCCCCAGCATTTT | CASSFGRTGQPQHF